Below, one T cell receptor (beta chain) is given with its context. Grouping used clinical history reported by participants in a survey and questionnaire. The sample belongs to a study of blood T cell repertoires in COVID-19. Study-wide context: Acute and convalescent COVID-19 samples came from the United States, Italy and Spain.

Sequencing used immunoSEQ multiplex PCR; TCRdb keeps in-frame clones, though not all of them. The sample yields roughly 250,000 clones, about nine tenths seen once. Germline CDR1 is SGHKS and CDR2 is YYEKEE (reference sequence). CDR3 length: 17 residues. The V and J ends lost 0 bases and 1 base respectively, with 16 bases between them. This sequence originates from a woman between 35 and 50 years old with acute COVID-19. The V call is TRBV5-5, the J call TRBJ1-1; perhaps TRBD1 as D (5 bases). The sequenced material came from PBMCs or T cells enriched from blood (not recorded which). The CDR3 nucleotides read TGTGCCAGCAGCTTGGAACCTCCAGGGTCTTCGAACACTGAAGCTTTCTTT. Amino acid sequence: CASSLEPPGSSNTEAFF.